This T cell receptor beta chain derives from a study of spatial heterogeneity in lung cancer. Study information: The mean occurrence of each unique TCR and UMI combination in raw reads exceeded ten.

Study conclusions and caveats: Whereas they appeared in blood less at follow-up, ubiquitous expanded tumor TCRs appeared there more at resection.

Remarks on this clonotype: As yet, its antigen is unknown.

Stated time point: sample taken at primary tumor resection. The study sequenced unsorted whole RNA from tumor, nontumor lung or frozen PBMC. Every cDNA TCR molecule received its own unique molecular identifier. TCRdb re-called the 5' RACE reads with MiXCR, one entry per CDR3 protein. Here the sample spans about 45,000 distinct CDR3 sequences, approximately 15% being singletons. The CDR3 sequence is 13 residues long. From germline, CDR1 is SNHLY and CDR2 FYNNEI. V dropped 10 bases and J dropped 5; count of bases not matched to a gene: 8. The sequences come from PBMCs, collected at surgery. The sequence derives from a male donor with early-stage non-small cell lung cancer. The chain employs TRBV2 and TRBJ1-1; 9 bases line up with TRBD1. The CDR3 nucleotides read TGTGCCAATCTGTTGACAGGGGGTACTGAAGCTTTCTTT. The encoded protein is CANLLTGGTEAFF. Variable domain in full (rest from reference TRBV2 and TRBJ1-1): EPEVTQTPSHQVTQMGQEVILRCVPISNHLYFYWYRQILGQKVEFLVSFYNNEISEKSEIFDDQFSVERPDGSNFTLKIRSTKLEDSAMYFCANLLTGGTEAFFGQGTRLTVV.